What follows are 18 T cell receptor beta chains derived from one specimen sequenced in a study of blood T cell repertoires in COVID-19. Generated by immunoSEQ multiplex PCR, the TCRdb table keeps only in-frame clones and is missing some. In the table there are 200,000 to 300,000 clones, approximately 90% of which are singletons. The sequencing sample was made of PBMCs or T cells enriched from blood (not recorded which). The receptors derive from a woman in her 40s with acute COVID-19.

The chain has TRBV5-1 and TRBJ1-1; a weak D match, TRBD1 (5 bases). The CDR3 contains 17 residues. V was shortened by 2 bases and J by 1 base, with 18 bases between the two germline ends. The germline gives CDR1 SGHRS, CDR2 YFSETQ. As DNA, the CDR3 is TGCGCCAGCAGCTTCATTGGTCAGGGTAGGGGGAACACTGAAGCTTTCTTT. Protein: CASSFIGQGRGNTEAFF.

This clone was observed once. This chain links TRBV4-1 with TRBJ2-1; 10 bases are shared with TRBD2. J lost 6 bases, V lost 6 bases, and 8 bases had no gene match. The CDR3 has 15 amino acids. Germline V gene lookup returns CDR1 MGHRA and CDR2 YSYEKL. In DNA, the CDR3 is TGCGCCAGCAGGCCGCCGGGACTAGCGACCAATGAGCAGTTCTTC. It yields the protein CASRPPGLATNEQFF.

The gene calls are TRBV18 and TRBJ2-4; the D is unclear. Germline V lookup: CDR1 KGHSH, CDR2 LQKENI. Trimming left V 0 bases short and J 10 bases short, with 13 bases between. The CDR3 runs 14 residues. The CDR3 DNA is TGTGCCAGCTCACCACCAATGACTGATGATATTCAGTACTTC. It encodes CASSPPMTDDIQYF.

The chain is built from TRBV5-1 and TRBJ2-1, with a possible D match to TRBD1 (6 bases). Germline values: CDR1 SGHRS, CDR2 YFSETQ. The CDR3 is 14 residues long. Trimming took 0 bases from V and 8 from J, leaving 12 bases between them. The CDR3 loop is CASSLALGADEQFF. As DNA, the CDR3 is TGCGCCAGCAGCTTGGCTTTGGGGGCGGATGAGCAGTTCTTC.

The genes are TRBV4-3 and TRBJ1-3, with 7 bases aligning to TRBD1. Trimming cost V 4 bases and J 8 bases; bases outside gene matches: 11. The CDR3 spans 15 residues. The germline V gene has CDR1 LGHNA and CDR2 YSLEER. DNA of the CDR3: TGCGCCAGCAGCCTATCGGACAGGCCCGCGGACACCATATATTTT. This encodes CASSLSDRPADTIYF.

The V call is TRBV28, the J call TRBJ1-1, with D unclear. Germline V lookup: CDR1 MDHEN, CDR2 SYDVKM. The germline V and J ends were trimmed by 6 bases and 1 base, with 9 bases remaining between them. CDR3 size: 13 residues. CDR3 DNA sequence: TGTGCCAGCAGGAGGCAGAGGAACACTGAAGCTTTCTTT. Protein: CASRRQRNTEAFF. Full variable domain (missing parts from reference TRBV28 and TRBJ1-1): DVKVTQSSRYLVKRTGEKVFLECVQDMDHENMFWYRQDPGLGLRLIYFSYDVKMKEKGDIPEGYSVSREKKERFSLILESASTNQTSMYLCASRRQRNTEAFFGQGTRLTVV.

This rearrangement joins TRBV13 to TRBJ2-5; 8 bases are a match to TRBD2. The J segment lost 5 bases and the V segment lost 3 bases, leaving 14 bases of the junction unmatched. Germline CDR1 reads PRHDT; CDR2 reads FYEKMQ (reference sequence). The CDR3 loop spans 17 amino acids. For the CDR3, the DNA is TGTGCCAGCAGCTTCGCGCCGGGGGAGCGGGAGTGGGAGACCCAGTACTTC. It specifies CASSFAPGEREWETQYF.

This clone appeared once. This chain joins TRBV28 and TRBJ2-7, with 8 nucleotides matching TRBD2. The CDR3 extends over 15 amino acids. The V and J ends lost 1 base and 2 bases, in that order; junction bases with no gene match: 4. Germline assignment: CDR1 MDHEN and CDR2 SYDVKM. CDR3 residues: CASSLFERGTYEQYF. CDR3 sequence (DNA): TGTGCCAGCAGTTTATTTGAGCGGGGGACCTACGAGCAGTACTTC.

This chain connects TRBV4-1 to TRBJ2-7, with 10 bases identical to TRBD1. Per germline, CDR1 MGHRA and CDR2 YSYEKL. This CDR3 has 15 residues. Trimming cost V 4 bases and J 7 bases; bases outside gene matches: 10. The CDR3 loop reads CASSPEPGQGYEQYV. In nucleotides, the CDR3 is TGCGCCAGCAGCCCGGAACCGGGACAGGGGTATGAGCAGTACGTC.

The chain has TRBV5-6 and TRBJ2-7; TRBD2 might be the D (5 bases). The ends were cut back, 0 bases at V and 7 bases at J, with 5 bases in the middle. The CDR3 extends over 11 amino acids. Per the germline V gene, CDR1 is SGHDT and CDR2 is YYEEEE. The CDR3 here is CASSLGREQYF. DNA of the CDR3: TGTGCCAGCAGCTTGGGGAGGGAGCAGTACTTC.

The chain employs TRBV5-1 and TRBJ2-3; 8 bases agree with TRBD2. The J segment lost 0 bases and the V segment lost 3 bases, leaving 6 bases of the junction unmatched. The CDR3 sequence is 16 residues long. Germline V CDR1 and CDR2: SGHRS, YFSETQ. The CDR3 loop is CASSYKAGESTDTQYF. The CDR3 region has the DNA TGCGCCAGCAGCTACAAAGCGGGAGAGAGCACAGATACGCAGTATTTT.

The chain joins TRBV12-5 to TRBJ2-1; tentative D call: TRBD1 (6 bases). CDR1 and CDR2 (germline): LGHNT, FRNRAP. The CDR3 is 15 amino acids. The germline V and J ends were trimmed by 1 base and 6 bases, with 13 bases remaining between them. CDR3 nucleotide sequence: TGTGCTAGTGGTTTGGAACAGCAGGGGTCCAATGAGCAGTTCTTC. As protein: CASGLEQQGSNEQFF.

The chain uses TRBV6-1 and TRBJ2-7; 8 bases agree with TRBD2. This CDR3 region has 14 residues. Per germline, CDR1 MNHNS and CDR2 SASEGT. J gave up 3 bases and V 0 bases, and 1 base lay outside the gene matches. CDR3 loop: CASSEASGVYEQYV. CDR3 bases: TGTGCCAGCAGTGAAGCTAGCGGGGTCTACGAGCAGTACGTC.

The chain has TRBV11-2 and TRBJ1-1; no definite D call. The CDR3 runs to 13 residues. V lost 0 bases, J lost 7 bases, and 9 bases lay in between. Germline CDR1 SGHAT, CDR2 FQNNGV. The chain's CDR3 is CASSLDRLREAFF. The CDR3 DNA reads as TGTGCCAGCAGCTTAGACAGGCTCCGTGAAGCTTTCTTT.

This chain links TRBV10-2 with TRBJ2-5, with 9 bases lining up with TRBD1. Germline-derived CDR1 and CDR2 are WSHSY and SAAADI. The CDR3 extends over 14 amino acids. V trimming: 8 bases; J trimming: 4 bases; junction bases outside the gene matches: 8. The CDR3 is CASLSGTGRETQYF. CDR3 coding DNA: TGCGCCAGCCTGAGCGGGACAGGGCGAGAGACCCAGTACTTC.

This chain connects TRBV30 to TRBJ1-1; 10 nucleotides line up with TRBD1. The V gene end was trimmed by 1 base and the J gene end by 5 bases; junction bases not matched to a gene: 13. Germline CDR1 GTSNPN, CDR2 SVGIG (reference sequence). The CDR3 runs to 17 residues. This CDR3 is CAWSADRRTGGETEAFF. The DNA of the CDR3 is TGTGCCTGGAGTGCTGACAGACGGACAGGGGGAGAAACTGAAGCTTTCTTT.

The chain joins TRBV10-1 to TRBJ2-5; 8 nucleotides agree with TRBD2. The V segment lost 8 bases and the J segment 5 bases; nucleotides outside the gene matches: 7. Germline CDR1 WNHNN, CDR2 SYGVQD (reference sequence). This CDR3 is built from 13 residues. CDR3 nucleotides: TGCGCCAGCGCACGGGAGGGCCGTGAGACCCAGTACTTC. Its protein is CASAREGRETQYF.

V is TRBV27 and J is TRBJ1-2, with a weak D call TRBD1 (6 bases). Trimming took off 3 bases at V and 4 bases at J, with 12 bases between the two ends. Germline CDR1 is MNHEY and CDR2 is SMNVEV (reference sequence). The CDR3 is 14 residues long. CDR3 sequence (DNA): TGTGCCAGCAGTTTTTATAAACAGGGCTATGGCTACACCTTC. Its protein is CASSFYKQGYGYTF.